These 32 T cell receptor beta chains share one sample of origin, sequenced in a study of CD8 T cells in ankylosing spondylitis. TCRdb recomputed calls from the 5' RACE reads with MiXCR, one row per CDR3 protein. The table has fewer than 250,000 distinct CDR3 sequences, about a quarter seen once; the top ten hold just over 6.5%. The specimen was blood, either unsorted or a sorted T cell fraction (not recorded which). The origin of the receptors is a male donor with ankylosing spondylitis or in good health (not recorded which).

The V gene is TRBV12-3 or TRBV12-4, the J gene TRBJ2-4, with TRBD2 matching over 7 bases. The V and J ends lost 3 bases and 9 bases, in that order; junction bases with no gene match: 5. The CDR3 spans 13 residues. CDR3 sequence: CASSFPGGGIQYF. CDR3 sequence (DNA): TGTGCCAGCAGTTTTCCGGGGGGAGGCATTCAGTACTTC.

This clonotype was recorded many times. The rearrangement uses TRBV6-4 and TRBJ2-1; D is perhaps TRBD1 or TRBD2 (6 bases each). The CDR3 runs 15 residues. V lost 4 bases to trimming and J lost 5 bases, with 15 bases between them. In germline, CDR1 is MRHNA, CDR2 SNTAGT. CDR3 bases: TGTGCCAGCAGTGCCCATCCAAGGGGGGACAATGAGCAGTTCTTC. Translating it yields CASSAHPRGDNEQFF.

V gene TRBV20-1 combines with J gene TRBJ2-7; D possibly matches TRBD1 or TRBD2 (6 bases each). V was pared by 3 bases and J by 3 bases, with 18 bases between. This CDR3 spans 15 amino acids. The germline CDR1 and CDR2 sequences are DFQATT and SNEGSKA (reference sequence). The CDR3: CSARADTGGGYEQYF. The DNA of the CDR3 is TGCAGTGCTAGGGCAGACACAGGAGGGGGCTACGAGCAGTACTTC.

This clonotype came up once. The V gene is TRBV9, the J gene TRBJ2-1, with 9 bases matching TRBD2. V trimming: 3 bases; J trimming: 5 bases; junction bases outside the gene matches: 9. There are 16 residues in the CDR3. Germline V lookup: CDR1 SGDLS, CDR2 YYNGEE. CDR3 in amino acids: CASSGTSELVNNEQFF. In DNA, the CDR3 is TGTGCCAGCAGCGGGACTAGCGAATTGGTTAACAATGAGCAGTTCTTC.

The chain has TRBV20-1 and TRBJ1-1; D not certain. V lost 4 bases, J lost 11 bases, and 17 bases lay in between. The CDR3 length is 12 residues. Germline V gene sequence: CDR1 DFQATT, CDR2 SNEGSKA (reference sequence). The CDR3 bases are TGCAGTGCTAAAGTCCCTGCTCAAGCGGCTTTCTTT. Residues: CSAKVPAQAAFF.

The chain has TRBV4-3 and TRBJ2-5, with a weak D call TRBD2 (6 bases). The CDR3 contains 15 residues. Between the trimmed V and J ends, which lost 4 bases and 5 bases, there was a span of 17 bases. Looked up from germline, CDR1 is LGHNA and CDR2 is YSLEER. CDR3 nucleotides: TGCGCCAGCAGCCCAGCCTCGGAGGGTGGGGAGACCCAGTACTTC. Translating gives CASSPASEGGETQYF.

This clonotype was picked up many times. V is TRBV29-1 and J is TRBJ2-1; 9 nucleotides match TRBD2. The CDR3 contains 17 residues. With 1 base clipped from V and 8 bases from J, the junction kept 15 bases outside the gene matches. Germline CDR1 is SQVTM and CDR2 is ANQGSEA. The CDR3 region is CSVEGARLAGMLDEQFF. CDR3 bases: TGCAGCGTTGAAGGGGCCCGGCTAGCGGGAATGTTGGATGAGCAGTTCTTC.

This clonotype was seen more than once but under ten times. This chain links TRBV6-5 with TRBJ1-1, with unresolved D. This CDR3 contains 12 residues. The V end lost 6 bases, the J end lost 8 bases, and 13 bases lay between the germline ends. Germline V CDR1 and CDR2: MNHEY, SVGAGI. CDR3 loop: CASRTAGNEAFF. The CDR3 DNA reads as TGTGCCAGCAGAACAGCGGGTAACGAAGCTTTCTTT.

This clonotype was observed a few times. This chain uses TRBV11-2 with TRBJ1-4; D unresolved. Germline CDR1 and CDR2: SGHAT and FQNNGV. V was pared by 2 bases and J by 0 bases, with 10 bases between. The CDR3 runs 16 residues. The CDR3 region is CASSLNRLSTNEKLFF. In DNA form, the CDR3 reads TGTGCCAGCAGCTTAAACAGACTCTCAACTAATGAAAAACTGTTTTTT.

This clonotype was seen ten or more times. This chain uses TRBV5-1 with TRBJ2-3; D ambiguous. Deletions cut 4 bases from V and 0 bases from J, with 9 bases between. Germline V gene sequence: CDR1 SGHRS, CDR2 YFSETQ. CDR3 length equals 14 residues. CDR3 sequence (DNA): TGCGCCAGCAGCCGCTCGACTAGCACAGATACGCAGTATTTT. Protein: CASSRSTSTDTQYF.

J is TRBJ1-3 and V is TRBV28; D is uncertain. This CDR3 is 15 amino acids long. Trimming took 6 bases from V and 0 from J, leaving 12 bases between them. Germline CDR1 MDHEN, CDR2 SYDVKM. In DNA form, the CDR3 reads TGTGCCAGCAGAAGTCAGCCTTCCTCTGGAAACACCATATATTTT. It encodes CASRSQPSSGNTIYF. The whole variable domain, remainder taken from reference TRBV28 and TRBJ1-3, is DVKVTQSSRYLVKRTGEKVFLECVQDMDHENMFWYRQDPGLGLRLIYFSYDVKMKEKGDIPEGYSVSREKKERFSLILESASTNQTSMYLCASRSQPSSGNTIYFGEGSWLTVV.

The rearrangement links TRBV20-1 to TRBJ2-3; unclear D gene. Deletions cut 5 bases from V and 5 bases from J, with 11 bases between. The length of the CDR3 is 12 residues. Per the germline V gene, CDR1 is DFQATT and CDR2 is SNEGSKA (reference sequence). As DNA, the CDR3 is TGCAGTGCTGCTAACGGTATAGATACGCAGTATTTT. Amino acids: CSAANGIDTQYF.

This clonotype appeared many times. The chain combines TRBV28 with TRBJ1-5, with 10 bases that match TRBD1. The germline gives CDR1 MDHEN, CDR2 SYDVKM. J was trimmed by 7 bases and V by 6 bases; bases with no gene match: 9. The CDR3 length is 15 residues. CDR3 in DNA: TGTGCCAGCAGGACTCGACAGGGGGCCGACCAGCCCCAGCATTTT. As protein: CASRTRQGADQPQHF.

This clonotype has just a few counts. This chain links TRBV29-1 with TRBJ2-5; D perhaps matches TRBD1 (6 bases). CDR3 length: 12 residues. The germline V and J ends were trimmed by 4 bases and 6 bases, with 12 bases remaining between them. In germline, CDR1 is SQVTM, CDR2 ANQGSEA. This CDR3 reads CSVASQGQTQYF. The DNA for the CDR3 is TGCAGCGTTGCTTCCCAGGGGCAGACCCAGTACTTC.

This clonotype has at least ten counts. The chain has TRBV4-1 and TRBJ2-2, with 7 bases lining up with TRBD1. Germline V gene sequence: CDR1 MGHRA, CDR2 YSYEKL. This CDR3 region has 15 residues. Trimming removed 2 bases from V and 5 bases from J; junction bases left unmatched: 5. CDR3 protein: CASSQLDRETGELFF. CDR3 in DNA: TGCGCCAGCAGCCAACTTGACAGGGAGACCGGGGAGCTGTTTTTT.

In this sample, this clonotype turned up many times. The chain employs TRBV9 and TRBJ2-3; D gene unclear. Germline lookup yields CDR1 SGDLS and CDR2 YYNGEE. The length of the CDR3 is 14 residues. Between the trimmed V and J ends, which lost 0 bases and 8 bases, there was a span of 13 bases. The CDR3 bases are TGTGCCAGCAGCGTAGTAGGTTCTCTAGGTACGCAGTATTTT. Translation: CASSVVGSLGTQYF. Using reference TRBV9 and TRBJ2-3 for the parts outside the CDR3, the full variable domain is DSGVTQTPKHLITATGQRVTLRCSPRSGDLSVYWYQQSLDQGLQFLIQYYNGEERAKGNILERFSAQQFPDLHSELNLSSLELGDSALYFCASSVVGSLGTQYFGPGTRLTVL.

This clonotype was recorded many times. V and J are TRBV7-2 and TRBJ1-2; 8 positions match TRBD1. The trim removed 5 bases at V and 1 base at J, leaving 9 bases unmatched. The CDR3 length is 16 residues. Germline loops: CDR1 SGHTA, CDR2 FQGNSA. The CDR3 region is CASSQGGGQDNYGYTF. DNA of the CDR3: TGTGCCAGCAGCCAGGGGGGGGGACAGGATAACTATGGCTACACCTTC.

This clonotype occurred a few times. This chain links TRBV20-1 with TRBJ1-1; the match to TRBD1 covers 7 bases. The junction had 4 bases not matched to a gene; V was cut back by 0 bases and J by 0 bases. This CDR3 comprises 15 residues. Germline loops: CDR1 DFQATT, CDR2 SNEGSKA (reference sequence). CDR3 DNA sequence: TGCAGTGCTAGAGATGGGGACAGCATGAACACTGAAGCTTTCTTT. It codes for CSARDGDSMNTEAFF.

This clonotype was seen a handful of times. The rearrangement uses TRBV3-1 and TRBJ2-7; TRBD2 is a possible D gene (6 bases). Germline V gene data show CDR1 as LGHDT and CDR2 as YNNKEL (reference sequence). The V gene lost 1 base and the J gene lost 7 bases, with 11 bases spanning the gap. The CDR3 sequence is 13 residues long. CDR3 in amino acids: CASSQGRVGEQYF. CDR3 in DNA: TGTGCCAGCAGCCAAGGGAGGGTTGGTGAGCAGTACTTC.

This clonotype was recorded many times. The V and J genes are TRBV20-1 and TRBJ1-6, with D perhaps TRBD1 (6 bases). The CDR3 runs 16 residues. CDR1 is DFQATT, CDR2 SNEGSKA, per germline (reference sequence). V lost 3 bases and J 7 bases, leaving 19 bases between the germline ends. CDR3 loop: CSASTPTRGTNSPLHF. DNA for the CDR3: TGCAGTGCTAGCACTCCAACGAGGGGGACGAATTCACCCCTCCACTTT.

V is TRBV18 and J is TRBJ2-7, with TRBD1 matching over 7 bases. CDR3 length equals 13 residues. Germline V gene data show CDR1 as KGHSH and CDR2 as LQKENI. Trimming took 2 bases from V and 7 from J; bases not matched to a gene: 5. CDR3 residues: CASSPTGVWEQYF. CDR3 DNA: TGTGCCAGCTCACCAACAGGGGTATGGGAGCAGTACTTC. The full variable domain, with the rest looked up from reference TRBV18 and TRBJ2-7, is NAGVMQNPRHLVRRRGQEARLRCSPMKGHSHVYWYRQLPEEGLKFMVYLQKENIIDESGMPKERFSAEFPKEGPSILRIQQVVRGDSAAYFCASSPTGVWEQYFGPGTRLTVT.

The chain joins TRBV20-1 to TRBJ2-3, with 8 nucleotides matching TRBD2. CDR1 is DFQATT, CDR2 SNEGSKA, per germline (reference sequence). With V trimmed by 6 bases and J by 0 bases, 5 bases remained unmatched. This CDR3 comprises 14 residues. The CDR3 DNA sequence: TGCAGTGCCTCGAGCGGGGGAAGCACAGATACGCAGTATTTT. It translates to CSASSGGSTDTQYF.

This clonotype was counted many times. V gene TRBV20-1 combines with J gene TRBJ1-3; unclear D gene. Germline values: CDR1 DFQATT, CDR2 SNEGSKA (reference sequence). Trimming took 6 bases from V and 0 from J, leaving 12 bases between them. This CDR3 has 14 amino acids. The CDR3 DNA sequence: TGCAGTGCGACGGGTCTGGCCTCTGGAAACACCATATATTTT. Translating gives CSATGLASGNTIYF.

The V gene is TRBV4-2, the J gene TRBJ1-1; D not certain. V lost 0 bases, J lost 0 bases, and 8 bases lay in between. The length of the CDR3 is 15 residues. Germline values: CDR1 LGHNA, CDR2 YNFKEQ. The CDR3 DNA follows: TGTGCCAGCAGCCAAGATGAAGGGATGAACACTGAAGCTTTCTTT. Encoded protein: CASSQDEGMNTEAFF.

This clonotype was picked up many times. The CDR3 bases are TGCAGTGCTGTCCGACTAGCGGGAGCAGATACGCAGTATTTT. It specifies CSAVRLAGADTQYF. The chain combines TRBV20-1 with TRBJ2-3, with TRBD2 matching over 12 bases. The CDR3 totals 14 residues. Trimming removed 5 bases from V and 4 bases from J; junction bases left unmatched: 4. The germline gives CDR1 DFQATT, CDR2 SNEGSKA (reference sequence).

The sample holds one count of this clonotype. This chain uses TRBV15 with TRBJ2-7; TRBD2 agrees at 7 bases. With 3 bases clipped from V and 4 bases from J, the junction kept 15 bases outside the gene matches. CDR1 is LNHNV, CDR2 YYDKDF, per germline (reference sequence). The CDR3 runs 17 residues. This chain's CDR3 is CATSSGTTRPYTYEQYF. CDR3 nucleotide sequence: TGTGCCACCAGCAGCGGGACTACCCGACCATATACGTACGAGCAGTACTTC.

This clonotype was counted ten times or more. As DNA, the CDR3 is TGCAGTGCTACTACAGGGGTGAACACTGAAGCTTTCTTT. Translation: CSATTGVNTEAFF. The gene calls are TRBV20-1 and TRBJ1-1; TRBD1 agrees at 7 bases. Losses at the gene ends were 4 bases for V and 0 bases for J; bases not matched to a gene: 2. The CDR3 has 13 residues. CDR1 is DFQATT and CDR2 is SNEGSKA in the germline V gene (reference sequence).

The rearrangement links TRBV12-3 or TRBV12-4 to TRBJ2-3; D unclear. The CDR3 is 15 amino acids. With 5 bases removed from V and 0 bases from J, the gap between germline ends came to 12 bases. The CDR3, as DNA: TGTGCCAGCAGTCCCAGCCTATCTAGCACAGATACGCAGTATTTT. Protein sequence: CASSPSLSSTDTQYF.

Written as DNA, the CDR3 is TGCAGTGCCAACCTTGGGGGACGGAATGAGCAGTTCTTC. Residues: CSANLGGRNEQFF. V is TRBV20-1 and J is TRBJ2-1, with D possibly called TRBD1 or TRBD2 (5 bases each). V lost 6 bases and J 7 bases, leaving 16 bases between the germline ends. Per germline, CDR1 DFQATT and CDR2 SNEGSKA (reference sequence). The CDR3 length is 13 residues.

The chain uses TRBV29-1 and TRBJ1-1; D remains unclear. This CDR3 comprises 14 residues. V lost 6 bases and J lost 0, with 14 bases in between. The germline CDR1 and CDR2 sequences are SQVTM and ANQGSEA. The CDR3 DNA sequence: TGCAGCGTCCTCCCGAGACCCATGAACACTGAAGCTTTCTTT. Translated, it gives CSVLPRPMNTEAFF.

This clonotype came up many times. This chain links TRBV20-1 with TRBJ1-6; D unresolved. Trimming pared 0 bases from V and 0 bases from J, leaving 9 bases between. Germline values: CDR1 DFQATT, CDR2 SNEGSKA (reference sequence). The CDR3 is 16 residues long. Here the CDR3 reads CSARDSESSYNSPLHF. The CDR3 bases are TGCAGTGCTAGAGATTCGGAGAGCTCCTATAATTCACCCCTCCACTTT.

This clonotype showed up many times. J is TRBJ2-7 and V is TRBV28; no firm D call. The CDR3 covers 14 residues. Trimming removed 6 bases at V and 2 bases at J, with 14 bases between. The germline V gene encodes CDR1 MDHEN and CDR2 SYDVKM. CDR3 in amino acids: CASSALTGTYEQYF. CDR3 nucleotides: TGTGCCAGCAGCGCCCTAACGGGTACCTACGAGCAGTACTTC.